The clone carrying this T cell receptor beta chain has only a few counts. Its antigen remains unidentified. 10 ml of fresh peripheral blood supplied the PBMCs. The data derive from a study of T cells in Graves' hyperthyroidism and ophthalmopathy. Regarding the study as a whole: The model forecast ophthalmopathy, anticipating it by a median roughly 6 months before onset.

Researchers took RNA transcripts and amplified the TCR beta CDR3 regions from them. HTBI primers were used for first-round RT-PCR of the TCR CDR3. TCRdb passed the multiplex PCR reads through MiXCR, listing each CDR3 protein once. The table shows hundreds of thousands of distinct CDR3 sequences, with 14% occurring only once. CDR1 and CDR2 from the germline V gene are KGHDR and SFDVKD. V was trimmed by 4 bases and J by 7 bases, leaving 15 bases between them. This CDR3 spans 14 amino acids. This sequence was found in a woman aged 18-35 years with Graves' hyperthyroidism. Sequencing input: blood. This rearrangement joins TRBV24-1 to TRBJ1-2, with D hard to call. Here the CDR3 reads CATSDRSELGGYTF. The CDR3 DNA is TGTGCCACCAGTGACCGTTCGGAGCTGGGTGGCTACACCTTC.